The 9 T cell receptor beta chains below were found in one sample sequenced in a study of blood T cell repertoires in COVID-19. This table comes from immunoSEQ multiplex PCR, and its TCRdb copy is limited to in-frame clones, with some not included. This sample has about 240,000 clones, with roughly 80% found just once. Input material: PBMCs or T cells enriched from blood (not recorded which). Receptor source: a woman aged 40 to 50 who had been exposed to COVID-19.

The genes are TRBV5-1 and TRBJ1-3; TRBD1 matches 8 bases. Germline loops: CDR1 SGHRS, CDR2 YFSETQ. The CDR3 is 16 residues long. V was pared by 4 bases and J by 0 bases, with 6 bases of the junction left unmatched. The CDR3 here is CASSPLTGVSGNTIYF. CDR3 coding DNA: TGCGCCAGCAGCCCTCTGACAGGGGTCTCTGGAAACACCATATATTTT. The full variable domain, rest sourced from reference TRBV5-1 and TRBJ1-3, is KAGVTQTPRYLIKTRGQQVTLSCSPISGHRSVSWYQQTPGQGLQFLFEYFSETQRNKGNFPGRFSGRQFSNSRSEMNVSTLELGDSALYLCASSPLTGVSGNTIYFGEGSWLTVV.

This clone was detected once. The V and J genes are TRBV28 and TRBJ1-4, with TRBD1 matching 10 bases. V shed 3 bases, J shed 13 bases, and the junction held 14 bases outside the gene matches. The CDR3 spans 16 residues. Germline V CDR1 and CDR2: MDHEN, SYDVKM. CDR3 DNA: TGTGCCAGCAGTTTCGGGACAGGGGCCCCCCCGTTGAGACTGTTTTTT. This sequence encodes CASSFGTGAPPLRLFF.

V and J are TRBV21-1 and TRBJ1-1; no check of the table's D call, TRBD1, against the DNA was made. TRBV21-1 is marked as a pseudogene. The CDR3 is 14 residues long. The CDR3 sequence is CASSVFQGTVEAFF. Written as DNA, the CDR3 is TGTGCCAGCAGCGTATTTCAGGGCACCGTTGAAGCTTTCTTT.

As DNA, the CDR3 is TGTGCCAGCAGCCAACGTACTCCGGGACAGAGCACCTATGGCTACACCTTC. This gives the protein CASSQRTPGQSTYGYTF. The V and J genes are TRBV3-1 (or the pseudogene TRBV3-2) and TRBJ1-2; 7 bases map to TRBD1. This CDR3 has 17 residues. Trimming took 2 bases from V and 4 from J; bases not matched to a gene: 13. CDR1 and CDR2 from the germline V gene are LGHDT and YNNKEL (reference sequence).

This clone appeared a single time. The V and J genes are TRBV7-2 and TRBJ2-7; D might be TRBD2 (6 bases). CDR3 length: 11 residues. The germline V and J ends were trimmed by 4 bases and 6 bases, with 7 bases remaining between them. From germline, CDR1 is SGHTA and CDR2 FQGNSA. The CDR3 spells CASSSGGEQYF. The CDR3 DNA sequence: TGTGCCAGCAGCTCCGGGGGCGAGCAGTACTTC.

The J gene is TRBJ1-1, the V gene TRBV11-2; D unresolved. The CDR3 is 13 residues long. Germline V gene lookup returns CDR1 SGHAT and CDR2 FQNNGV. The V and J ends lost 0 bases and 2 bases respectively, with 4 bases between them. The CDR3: CASSLEHNTEAFF. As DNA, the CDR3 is TGTGCCAGCAGCTTAGAACATAACACTGAAGCTTTCTTT.

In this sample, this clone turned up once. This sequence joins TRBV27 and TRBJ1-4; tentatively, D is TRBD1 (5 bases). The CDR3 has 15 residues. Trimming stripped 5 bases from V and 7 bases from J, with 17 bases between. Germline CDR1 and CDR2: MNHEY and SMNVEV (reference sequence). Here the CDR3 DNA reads TGTGCCAGCAGTGGGATGGGGGGAGTTGCTGAAAAACTGTTTTTT. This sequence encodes CASSGMGGVAEKLFF. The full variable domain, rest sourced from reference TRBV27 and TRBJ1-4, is EAQVTQNPRYLITVTGKKLTVTCSQNMNHEYMSWYRQDPGLGLRQIYYSMNVEVTDKGDVPEGYKVSRKEKRNFPLILESPSPNQTSLYFCASSGMGGVAEKLFFGSGTQLSVL.

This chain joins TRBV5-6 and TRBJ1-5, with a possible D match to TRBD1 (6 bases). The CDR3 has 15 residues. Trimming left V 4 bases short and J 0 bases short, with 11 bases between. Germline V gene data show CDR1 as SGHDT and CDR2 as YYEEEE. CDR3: CASSLRTVSNQPQHF. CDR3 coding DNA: TGTGCCAGCAGCCTCCGGACAGTTAGCAATCAGCCCCAGCATTTT.

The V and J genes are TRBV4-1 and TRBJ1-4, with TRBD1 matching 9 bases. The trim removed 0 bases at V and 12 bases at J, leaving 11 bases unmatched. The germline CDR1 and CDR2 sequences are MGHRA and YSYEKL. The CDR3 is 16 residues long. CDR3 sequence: CASSQDREGQGSELFF. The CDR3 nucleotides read TGCGCCAGCAGCCAAGATAGAGAGGGACAGGGATCCGAACTGTTTTTT.